Listed below are T cell receptor beta chains from one sample, sequenced in a study of Ad26.COV2.S vaccination and SARS-CoV-2 variants. Clones were read by immunoSEQ multiplex PCR, and TCRdb kept only the in-frame ones, dropping some. The repertoire holds about 440,000 clones, roughly 88% seen once, with around 4.5% in the top ten. Sequences were derived from peripheral blood, sampled in a trial of Ad26.COV2.S vaccine versus placebo. Receptors originate from a person between 18 and 65 years old who received the Ad26.COV2.S COVID-19 vaccine or a placebo. CDR3s include the opening cysteine and the closing phenylalanine or tryptophan. A D gene is named only where the DNA matches it firmly. Clone size is not always given. Where it is, it says once, few, many or a class for expanded clones.

D gene,J gene,V gene,clone size,CDR3 protein,CDR3 DNA
-,TRBJ2-6,TRBV5-6,-,CASSPPGNSGANVLTF,TGTGCCAGCAGCCCCCCGGGGAACTCTGGGGCCAACGTCCTGACTTTC
TRBD1,TRBJ2-7,TRBV4-2,-,CASSQLPGQGYEQYF,TGTGCCAGCAGCCAACTGCCGGGACAGGGCTACGAGCAGTACTTC
-,TRBJ1-1,TRBV7-9,-,CASSPTGTTEAFF,TGTGCCAGCAGCCCAACAGGGACGACTGAAGCTTTCTTT
-,TRBJ2-3,TRBV7-9,-,CASSLVTGDTQYF,TGTGCCAGCAGCTTAGTCACGGGGGATACGCAGTATTTT
TRBD2,TRBJ2-7,TRBV7-2,once,CASSLGAASGRIVYEQYF,TGTGCCAGCAGCTTAGGGGCTGCTAGCGGGAGAATCGTCTACGAGCAGTACTTC
-,TRBJ2-5,TRBV28,-,CATNSRQETQYF,TGTGCCACCAACAGCCGCCAAGAGACCCAGTACTTC
-,TRBJ2-3,TRBV28,-,CASSLGVGPTDTQYF,TGTGCCAGCAGTCTAGGGGTGGGTCCCACAGATACGCAGTATTTT
TRBD2,TRBJ2-7,TRBV5-4,-,CASSLEAGAAYEQYF,TGTGCCAGCAGCTTGGAAGCGGGAGCGGCCTACGAGCAGTACTTC
-,TRBJ2-1,TRBV6-2/TRBV6-3,-,CASSYLGLALYNEQFF,TGTGCCAGCAGTTACCTGGGGCTAGCGCTTTACAATGAGCAGTTCTTC
-,TRBJ2-5,TRBV5-4,-,CASSERPGEETQYF,TGTGCCAGCAGCGAACGACCGGGTGAAGAGACCCAGTACTTC
-,TRBJ2-5,TRBV4-2,-,CASSGAPGALQETQYF,TGTGCCAGCAGCGGAGCACCGGGGGCCCTCCAAGAGACCCAGTACTTC
TRBD2,TRBJ2-7,TRBV24-1,-,CATSGTSGSKKQYF,TGTGCCACCAGTGGGACTAGCGGGAGTAAGAAGCAGTACTTC
-,TRBJ1-2,TRBV2,-,CASSAGDGYTF,TGTGCCAGCAGTGCGGGGGATGGCTACACCTTC
TRBD1,TRBJ1-2,TRBV7-2,-,CASSLGQGPNYGYTF,TGTGCCAGCAGCTTAGGACAGGGGCCTAACTATGGCTACACCTTC
TRBD2,TRBJ2-5,TRBV7-9,-,CASRHLSSGGLQETQYF,TGTGCCAGCAGACACCTCTCTAGCGGGGGACTTCAAGAGACCCAGTACTTC
-,TRBJ2-7,TRBV9,-,CASSVQDSYEQYF,TGTGCCAGCAGCGTACAGGACTCCTACGAGCAGTACTTC
TRBD1,TRBJ2-7,TRBV27,-,CASSLDRGPYEQYF,TGTGCCAGCAGTTTGGACAGGGGGCCATACGAGCAGTACTTC
-,TRBJ2-3,TRBV7-3,-,CASSSSGAGTDTQYF,TGTGCCAGCAGCTCATCAGGGGCGGGCACAGATACGCAGTATTTT
-,TRBJ2-2,TRBV28,few,CASSPSRAMSTGELFF,TGTGCCAGCAGCCCATCCCGGGCCATGAGCACCGGGGAGCTGTTTTTT
-,TRBJ2-6,TRBV7-3,-,CASSSGANVLTF,TGTGCCAGCAGCTCTGGGGCCAACGTCCTGACTTTC
-,TRBJ2-1,TRBV7-2,-,CASSSDWGSHEQFF,TGTGCCAGCAGCTCGGACTGGGGCTCCCATGAGCAGTTCTTC
TRBD2,TRBJ2-5,TRBV27,-,CASSFGIEDGGRALETQYF,TGTGCCAGCAGTTTTGGTATCGAAGATGGCGGGAGGGCCTTGGAGACCCAGTACTTC
-,TRBJ1-3,TRBV7-2,-,CASSSAPGASGNTIYF,TGTGCCAGCAGCTCGGCCCCCGGGGCCTCTGGAAACACCATATATTTT
TRBD1,TRBJ1-3,TRBV2,-,CASSALTGASGNTIYF,TGTGCCAGCAGTGCCCTAACAGGGGCCTCTGGAAACACCATATATTTT
TRBD1,TRBJ1-4,TRBV11-2,-,CASSHQPGGKKLFF,TGTGCCAGCAGCCACCAGCCAGGGGGGAAGAAACTGTTTTTT
-,TRBJ2-5,TRBV7-9,-,CASSLLISGFFETQYF,TGTGCCAGCAGCTTACTGATTTCTGGGTTTTTTGAGACCCAGTACTTC
TRBD2,TRBJ2-2,TRBV9,-,CASSEGSLRTSGRVTNTGELFF,TGTGCCAGCAGCGAAGGTAGTTTGAGGACTAGCGGGAGGGTTACGAACACCGGGGAGCTGTTTTTT
-,TRBJ2-6,TRBV18,-,CASSLGETLSGANVLTF,TGTGCCAGCTCACTAGGGGAGACGCTCTCGGGGGCCAACGTCCTGACTTTC
-,TRBJ2-5,TRBV28,-,CASSVSLGTQYF,TGTGCCAGCAGTGTCTCCTTAGGGACCCAGTACTTC
TRBD2,TRBJ2-3,TRBV6-6,-,CASSFTSGGTDTQYF,TGTGCCAGCAGTTTCACTAGCGGAGGCACAGATACGCAGTATTTT
-,TRBJ2-3,TRBV7-3,-,CASSPLTRADTQYF,TGTGCCAGCAGCCCCCTGACACGAGCAGATACGCAGTATTTT
-,TRBJ2-2,TRBV12-2,-,CASRLAGLASTGELFF,TGTGCAAGTCGCTTAGCGGGGTTAGCATCCACCGGGGAGCTGTTTTTT
-,TRBJ2-7,TRBV28,-,CASSLTYPYEQYF,TGTGCCAGCAGTTTGACGTACCCCTACGAGCAGTACTTC
TRBD2,TRBJ2-2,TRBV27,-,CASSLSLGTSGRGTGELFF,TGTGCCAGCAGTTTAAGTCTAGGGACTAGCGGGAGAGGTACCGGGGAGCTGTTTTTT
TRBD1,TRBJ1-2,TRBV2,-,CASVDRGNGYTF,TGTGCCAGCGTGGACAGGGGGAATGGCTACACCTTC
-,TRBJ2-1,TRBV5-1,once,CASSLVLGGEQFF,TGCGCCAGCAGCTTGGTGCTGGGCGGAGAGCAGTTCTTC
TRBD2,TRBJ2-1,TRBV7-3,-,CASSLTFGLASGEQFF,TGTGCCAGCAGCTTAACTTTCGGACTAGCGTCGGGTGAGCAGTTCTTC
-,TRBJ2-2,TRBV29-1,-,CSVYLNTGELFF,TGCAGCGTCTACTTGAACACCGGGGAGCTGTTTTTT
TRBD1,TRBJ2-2,TRBV28,-,CASSSDRAGELFF,TGTGCCAGCAGTTCAGACAGGGCCGGGGAGCTGTTTTTT
TRBD1,TRBJ2-1,TRBV28,-,CASSPATGGGYNEQFF,TGTGCCAGCAGTCCCGCGACAGGGGGCGGCTACAATGAGCAGTTCTTC
-,TRBJ2-3,TRBV27,-,CASSTLGGTQYF,TGTGCCAGCAGTACCCTCGGGGGTACGCAGTATTTT